This T cell receptor (beta chain) was sequenced in a study of T cells in Graves' hyperthyroidism and ophthalmopathy. RNA transcripts were the template for amplifying TCR beta CDR3 regions. A first-round RT-PCR of the TCR CDR3 used the HTBI primer set. TCRdb used MiXCR to reprocess the multiplex PCR reads, holding one entry per CDR3 protein. The sample lists approximately 400,000 distinct CDR3 sequences; 15% to 17% were seen once. The sample holds many counts of this clonotype. Graves' hyperthyroidism showing no ophthalmopathy progression within 18 months was considered stable. Sequenced material: blood. The receptor comes from a woman aged 18-35 years with Graves' hyperthyroidism.

This CDR3 is CASSFSGTGGLRTYEQYF. CDR3 DNA: TGTGCCAGTAGTTTCTCCGGGACAGGGGGCCTAAGGACCTACGAGCAGTACTTC. The chain is built from TRBV19 and TRBJ2-7; 12 nucleotides line up with TRBD1. Per the germline V gene, CDR1 is LNHDA and CDR2 is SQIVND (reference sequence). This CDR3 comprises 18 residues. The V segment lost 5 bases and the J segment 2 bases; nucleotides outside the gene matches: 13.